Below, 3 T cell receptor beta chains from the same sample are listed, as sequenced in a study of blood T cell repertoires in COVID-19. The repertoire was sequenced with immunoSEQ multiplex PCR; TCRdb's copy has only in-frame clones and lacks some. This sample has 150,000 to 190,000 clones, with approximately 80% found just once. Input material: peripheral blood. These TCRs come from a woman of 80 years or more with acute or convalescent COVID-19.

This clone was observed a few times. V is TRBV6-5 and J is TRBJ2-3; 8 positions agree with TRBD2. The CDR3 runs 12 residues. Germline trimming cut 2 bases from V and 10 bases from J; bases unmatched to any gene: 2. The germline CDR1 and CDR2 sequences are MNHEY and SVGAGI. The CDR3 spells CASSYAGGAQYF. The CDR3 bases are TGTGCCAGCAGTTACGCGGGGGGCGCGCAGTATTTT.

The V call is TRBV19, the J call TRBJ2-2, with D maybe TRBD1 (5 bases). V lost 10 bases and J 1 base, leaving 13 bases between the germline ends. Germline assignment: CDR1 LNHDA and CDR2 SQIVND (reference sequence). This CDR3 is 14 amino acids long. This CDR3 reads CATMSRGNTGELFF. CDR3 bases: TGTGCCACCATGAGTAGGGGGAACACCGGGGAGCTGTTTTTT.

The chain carries TRBV12-5 and TRBJ2-7, with unresolved D. The CDR3 is made up of 14 amino acids. Looked up from germline, CDR1 is LGHNT and CDR2 is FRNRAP. The V end lost 1 base, the J end lost 4 bases, and 11 bases lay between the germline ends. The CDR3 is CASGLDYLPYEQYF. As DNA, the CDR3 is TGTGCTAGTGGTTTGGACTACCTCCCTTACGAGCAGTACTTC.